Presented here are 3 T cell receptor beta chains from one specimen sequenced in a study of CD4 T cell repertoires in COVID-19. Assay: immunoSEQ multiplex PCR; the TCRdb copy retains only in-frame clones and omits some. The table includes over 75,000 clones, around four fifths detected once. Sequencing used CD4+ T cells from peripheral blood, obtained after recovery from COVID-19. These TCRs come from a human donor who had COVID-19.

This clone turned up a few times. V and J are TRBV5-6 and TRBJ1-6; no clear D gene. This CDR3 region has 13 residues. Germline values: CDR1 SGHDT, CDR2 YYEEEE. Trimming removed 5 bases from V and 6 bases from J, with 9 bases in between. The chain's CDR3 is CASSRELNSPLHF. In DNA form, the CDR3 reads TGTGCCAGCAGTCGAGAACTTAATTCACCCCTCCACTTT. Drawing the rest from reference TRBV5-6 and TRBJ1-6, the complete variable domain is DAGVTQSPTHLIKTRGQQVTLRCSPKSGHDTVSWYQQALGQGPQFIFQYYEEEERQRGNFPDRFSGHQFPNYSSELNVNALLLGDSALYLCASSRELNSPLHFGNGTRLTVT.

The gene calls are TRBV25-1 and TRBJ1-2; a weak D match, TRBD1 (5 bases). The CDR3 consists of 13 residues. Per the germline V gene, CDR1 is MGHDK and CDR2 is SYGVNS. V lost 3 bases and J 3 bases, leaving 8 bases between the germline ends. The CDR3 nucleotides are TGTGCCAGCAGTGACACGGGGCACTATGGCTACACCTTC. Its protein product is CASSDTGHYGYTF.

This clone appeared once. J is TRBJ2-5 and V is TRBV4-1; 14 bases match TRBD2. The CDR3 has 15 residues. Germline values: CDR1 MGHRA, CDR2 YSYEKL. With V trimmed by 4 bases and J by 5 bases, 3 bases remained unmatched. The CDR3 coding sequence is TGCGCCAGCAGCCGGGGACTAGCGGGGGACGAGACCCAGTACTTC. This sequence encodes CASSRGLAGDETQYF.